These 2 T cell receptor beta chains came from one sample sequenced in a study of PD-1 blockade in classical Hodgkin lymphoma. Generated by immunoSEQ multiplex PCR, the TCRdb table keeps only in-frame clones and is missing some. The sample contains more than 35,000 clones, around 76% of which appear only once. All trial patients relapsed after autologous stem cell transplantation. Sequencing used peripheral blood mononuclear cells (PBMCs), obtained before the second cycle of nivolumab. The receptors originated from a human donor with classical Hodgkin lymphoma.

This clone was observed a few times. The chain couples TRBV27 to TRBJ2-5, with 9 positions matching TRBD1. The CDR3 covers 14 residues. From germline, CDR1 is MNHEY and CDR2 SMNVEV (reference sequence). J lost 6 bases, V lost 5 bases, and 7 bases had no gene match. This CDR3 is CASSPGTGRQTQYF. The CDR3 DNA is TGTGCCAGCAGTCCCGGGACAGGGCGGCAGACCCAGTACTTC.

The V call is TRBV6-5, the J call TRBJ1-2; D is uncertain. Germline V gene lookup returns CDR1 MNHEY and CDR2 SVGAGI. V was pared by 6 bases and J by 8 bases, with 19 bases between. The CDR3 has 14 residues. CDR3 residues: CASRATSPGGGYTF. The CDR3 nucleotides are TGTGCCAGCAGGGCGACGAGTCCGGGCGGGGGCTACACCTTC.